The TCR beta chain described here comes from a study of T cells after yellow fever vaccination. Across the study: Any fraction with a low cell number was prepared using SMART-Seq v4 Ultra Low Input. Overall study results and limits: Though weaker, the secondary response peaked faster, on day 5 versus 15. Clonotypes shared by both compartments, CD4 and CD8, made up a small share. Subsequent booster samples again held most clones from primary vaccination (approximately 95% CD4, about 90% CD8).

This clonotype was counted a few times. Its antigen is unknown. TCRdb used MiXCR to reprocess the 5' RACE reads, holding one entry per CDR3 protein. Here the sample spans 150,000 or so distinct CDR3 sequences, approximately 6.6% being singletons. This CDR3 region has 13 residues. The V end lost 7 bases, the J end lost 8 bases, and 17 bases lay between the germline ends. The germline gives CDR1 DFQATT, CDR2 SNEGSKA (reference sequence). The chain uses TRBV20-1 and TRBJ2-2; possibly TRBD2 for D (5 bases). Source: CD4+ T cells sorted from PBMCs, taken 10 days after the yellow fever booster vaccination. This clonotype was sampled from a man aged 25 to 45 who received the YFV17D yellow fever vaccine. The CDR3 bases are TGCAGTGTTACCCGGGATCGGCGGGGGGAGCTGTTTTTT. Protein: CSVTRDRRGELFF.